The 21 T cell receptor beta chains reported below all come from one sample, sequenced in a study of blood T cell repertoires in COVID-19. Produced via immunoSEQ multiplex PCR; TCRdb's table is partial and in-frame only. The sample gives about 470,000 clones, about nine tenths of which show up once; 0.7% is in the top ten. Sequenced: PBMCs or T cells enriched from blood (not recorded which). All receptors come from a woman younger than 30 who had recovered from COVID-19.

The rearrangement joins TRBV19 to TRBJ1-4; no reliable D call. This CDR3 comprises 12 residues. Looked up from germline, CDR1 is LNHDA and CDR2 is SQIVND (reference sequence). V lost 6 bases and J lost 8, with 10 bases in between. The CDR3 here is CASSPGGEKLFF. CDR3 bases: TGTGCCAGTAGCCCTGGAGGGGAAAAACTGTTTTTT.

In this sample, this clone turned up once. V gene TRBV7-2 combines with J gene TRBJ2-2, with TRBD1 matching 7 bases. V shed 5 bases and J 0 bases; nucleotides not matched to a gene: 3. Germline V gene lookup returns CDR1 SGHTA and CDR2 FQGNSA. The CDR3 totals 15 residues. This CDR3 reads CASSGQVANTGELFF. In DNA, the CDR3 is TGTGCCAGCAGCGGACAGGTCGCGAACACCGGGGAGCTGTTTTTT.

There are a few counts of this clone. The chain joins TRBV19 to TRBJ2-2; 7 bases map to TRBD2. The junction had 6 bases not matched to a gene; V was cut back by 5 bases and J by 6 bases. Germline V gives CDR1 LNHDA, CDR2 SQIVND (reference sequence). The CDR3 has 14 amino acids. CDR3 loop: CASSLGAGAGELFF. The CDR3 DNA reads as TGTGCCAGTAGTTTAGGGGCGGGGGCCGGGGAGCTGTTTTTT.

The V and J genes are TRBV2 and TRBJ2-5, with TRBD1 matching over 8 bases. Germline trimming cut 4 bases from V and 4 bases from J; bases unmatched to any gene: 14. Germline CDR1 reads SNHLY; CDR2 reads FYNNEI. CDR3 size: 17 residues. The DNA for the CDR3 is TGTGCCAGCAGTGCTCACTCAATTACAGGGGGGACAGAGACCCAGTACTTC. Its translation is CASSAHSITGGTETQYF.

The chain combines TRBV7-2 with TRBJ2-3; 8 bases are shared with TRBD1. V trimming: 6 bases; J trimming: 0 bases; junction bases outside the gene matches: 5. Germline CDR1 SGHTA, CDR2 FQGNSA. The CDR3 spans 15 residues. CDR3 nucleotides: TGTGCCAGCAGGACAGGGGCCGTTAGCACAGATACGCAGTATTTT. Encoded protein: CASRTGAVSTDTQYF.

The chain employs TRBV2 and TRBJ1-1; TRBD1 is a possible D gene (5 bases). Germline lookup yields CDR1 SNHLY and CDR2 FYNNEI. Trimming shortened V by 2 bases and J by 11 bases, and 12 bases separated the two germline ends. The CDR3 runs 12 residues. Written as DNA, the CDR3 is TGTGCCAGCAGTGAACTACGGGGGATTGCTTTCTTT. It is translated as CASSELRGIAFF. Full variable domain (rest looked up from reference TRBV2 and TRBJ1-1): EPEVTQTPSHQVTQMGQEVILRCVPISNHLYFYWYRQILGQKVEFLVSFYNNEISEKSEIFDDQFSVERPDGSNFTLKIRSTKLEDSAMYFCASSELRGIAFFGQGTRLTVV.

The chain links TRBV6-1 to TRBJ2-1; D not resolved. Trimming stripped 2 bases from V and 4 bases from J, with 12 bases between. The germline V gene has CDR1 MNHNS and CDR2 SASEGT. The CDR3 consists of 15 residues. In DNA form, the CDR3 reads TGTGCCAGCAGTGAATCCCATTCTGAGTACAATGAGCAGTTCTTC. Amino acids: CASSESHSEYNEQFF.

V gene TRBV7-2 combines with J gene TRBJ2-1; 11 nucleotides agree with TRBD2. V trimming: 5 bases; J trimming: 2 bases; junction bases outside the gene matches: 5. The CDR3 runs to 16 residues. Germline assignment: CDR1 SGHTA and CDR2 FQGNSA. CDR3 bases: TGTGCCAGCAGCGTTAGCGGGGGGGGCGCCTACAATGAGCAGTTCTTC. This translates into CASSVSGGGAYNEQFF.

The chain employs TRBV5-1 and TRBJ2-3, with TRBD2 matching 7 bases. CDR1 is SGHRS, CDR2 YFSETQ, per germline. This CDR3 spans 16 amino acids. V shed 8 bases and J 5 bases; nucleotides not matched to a gene: 17. The chain's CDR3 is CARPNLLAGQGDTQYF. CDR3 nucleotides: TGCGCCAGACCCAATCTTTTAGCGGGCCAGGGAGATACGCAGTATTTT.

The rearrangement joins TRBV2 to TRBJ2-7; 10 nucleotides align to TRBD2. Per germline, CDR1 SNHLY and CDR2 FYNNEI. The length of the CDR3 is 16 residues. Trimming at V came to 5 bases and at J to 1 base, leaving 8 bases not matched to a gene. CDR3 nucleotides: TGTGCCAGCAGTCCGAGGCTAGCGGGGGTTTCCTACGAGCAGTACTTC. It is translated as CASSPRLAGVSYEQYF. The whole variable domain, remainder taken from reference TRBV2 and TRBJ2-7, is EPEVTQTPSHQVTQMGQEVILRCVPISNHLYFYWYRQILGQKVEFLVSFYNNEISEKSEIFDDQFSVERPDGSNFTLKIRSTKLEDSAMYFCASSPRLAGVSYEQYFGPGTRLTVT.

The rearrangement uses TRBV15 and TRBJ1-5; D not certain. The CDR3 is made up of 15 amino acids. V dropped 0 bases and J dropped 3 bases, with 9 bases sitting between them. Germline V gene lookup returns CDR1 LNHNV and CDR2 YYDKDF (reference sequence). Written as DNA, the CDR3 is TGTGCCACCAGCAGAGATAATGGAGCCAATCAGCCCCAGCATTTT. Encoded protein: CATSRDNGANQPQHF.

This chain links TRBV5-4 with TRBJ2-2; D uncertain. Germline V gives CDR1 SGHNT, CDR2 YYREEE (reference sequence). CDR3 size: 15 residues. Trimming shortened V by 3 bases and J by 0 bases, and 9 bases separated the two germline ends. CDR3 region: CASSSRQTNTGELFF. The CDR3 DNA reads TGTGCCAGCAGCTCCAGACAAACGAACACCGGGGAGCTGTTTTTT.

The rearrangement joins TRBV15 to TRBJ1-3, with unresolved D. The CDR3 spans 16 residues. Germline V gene lookup returns CDR1 LNHNV and CDR2 YYDKDF (reference sequence). V gave up 3 bases and J gave up 4 bases, with 16 bases separating them. In DNA, the CDR3 is TGTGCCACCAGCAGTAACTATGCAGTCGGAGGAAACACCATATATTTT. Translating gives CATSSNYAVGGNTIYF.

The chain recombines TRBV7-2 with TRBJ1-5; possible D gene TRBD1, 5 bases. CDR1 is SGHTA and CDR2 is FQGNSA in the germline V gene. There are 15 residues in the CDR3. V gave up 0 bases and J gave up 1 base, with 7 bases separating them. The CDR3 nucleotides read TGTGCCAGCAGCTTAGCCAGGGTGAGCAATCAGCCCCAGCATTTT. Translated: CASSLARVSNQPQHF.

The chain employs TRBV7-6 and TRBJ2-2, with TRBD2 matching over 13 bases. Germline-derived CDR1 and CDR2 are SGHVS and FNYEAQ. V shed 5 bases and J 5 bases; nucleotides not matched to a gene: 8. This CDR3 spans 17 amino acids. As DNA, the CDR3 is TGTGCCAGCAGCCAAATAACTAGCGGGGGGGCTACCGGGGAGCTGTTTTTT. Amino acid sequence: CASSQITSGGATGELFF. Full variable domain (outside the CDR3, taken from reference TRBV7-6 and TRBJ2-2): GAGVSQSPRYKVTKRGQDVALRCDPISGHVSLYWYRQALGQGPEFLTYFNYEAQQDKSGLPNDRFSAERPEGSISTLTIQRTEQRDSAMYRCASSQITSGGATGELFFGEGSRLTVL.

This chain's CDR3 is CASSQVGGSVGAFF. The CDR3 DNA follows: TGTGCCAGCAGCCAAGTAGGCGGATCTGTTGGAGCTTTCTTT. V is TRBV4-2 and J is TRBJ1-1; D is unclear. The CDR3 length is 14 residues. Germline CDR1 is LGHNA and CDR2 is YNFKEQ. V dropped 1 base and J dropped 10 bases, with 16 bases sitting between them.

The chain carries TRBV19 and TRBJ2-3; D might be TRBD2 (6 bases). The CDR3 extends over 14 amino acids. V lost 11 bases and J lost 4, with 19 bases in between. Germline V gene data show CDR1 as LNHDA and CDR2 as SQIVND (reference sequence). DNA of the CDR3: TGTGCCGTCCGGCGGAGGGCCGAAGCAGATACGCAGTATTTT. Translated: CAVRRRAEADTQYF.

On this clone: The sample holds other DNA sequences that translate to the same CDR3. The chain joins TRBV3-1 (or the pseudogene TRBV3-2) to TRBJ1-2; 10 nucleotides match TRBD1. The V segment lost 3 bases and the J segment 2 bases; nucleotides outside the gene matches: 3. There are 15 residues in the CDR3. Germline V lookup: CDR1 LGHDT, CDR2 YNNKEL (reference sequence). The CDR3 loop reads CASSQDRGVNYGYTF. For the CDR3, the DNA is TGTGCCAGCAGCCAGGACAGGGGGGTCAACTATGGCTACACCTTC.

This rearrangement joins TRBV2 to TRBJ1-6; 7 nucleotides match TRBD1. This CDR3 is 13 amino acids long. V lost 9 bases to trimming and J lost 7 bases; unmatched junction nucleotides: 6. The V gene's germline CDR1 is SNHLY and CDR2 FYNNEI. The DNA of the CDR3 is TGTGCCAGACGACAGGGCTGGAATTCACCCCTCCACTTT. It encodes CARRQGWNSPLHF.

This sequence joins TRBV7-9 and TRBJ2-1, with D unresolved. Germline lookup yields CDR1 SEHNR and CDR2 FQNEAQ (reference sequence). Trimming stripped 7 bases from V and 12 bases from J, with 13 bases between. The CDR3 is 11 residues long. Here the CDR3 reads CASTPEDVQFF. The CDR3 region has the DNA TGTGCCAGCACCCCAGAGGATGTGCAGTTCTTC.

This chain links TRBV12-3 or TRBV12-4 with TRBJ2-7; TRBD1 might be the D (5 bases). CDR3 length: 13 residues. V shed 6 bases and J shed 1 base, with 10 bases lying between them. DNA of the CDR3: TGTGCCAGCAGGGGGCTAGATTCCTACGAGCAGTACTTC. Its translation: CASRGLDSYEQYF.